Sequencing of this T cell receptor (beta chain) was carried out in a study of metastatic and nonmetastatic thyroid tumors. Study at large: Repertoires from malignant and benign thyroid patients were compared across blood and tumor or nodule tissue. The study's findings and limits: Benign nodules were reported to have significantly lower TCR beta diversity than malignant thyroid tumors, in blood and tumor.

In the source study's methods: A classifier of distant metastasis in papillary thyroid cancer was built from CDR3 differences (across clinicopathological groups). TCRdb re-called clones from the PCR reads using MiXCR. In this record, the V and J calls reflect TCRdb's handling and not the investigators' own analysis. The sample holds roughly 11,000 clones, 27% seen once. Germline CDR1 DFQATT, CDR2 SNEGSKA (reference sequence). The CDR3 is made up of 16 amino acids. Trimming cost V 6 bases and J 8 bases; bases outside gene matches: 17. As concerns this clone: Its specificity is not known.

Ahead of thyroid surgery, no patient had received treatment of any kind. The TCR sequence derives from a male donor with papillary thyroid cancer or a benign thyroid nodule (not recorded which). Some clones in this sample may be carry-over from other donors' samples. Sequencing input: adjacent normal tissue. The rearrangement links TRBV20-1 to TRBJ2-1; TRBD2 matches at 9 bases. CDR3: CSATRIGTSSLDEQFF. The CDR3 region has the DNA TGCAGTGCGACTCGAATAGGGACTAGCAGTTTGGATGAGCAGTTCTTC.